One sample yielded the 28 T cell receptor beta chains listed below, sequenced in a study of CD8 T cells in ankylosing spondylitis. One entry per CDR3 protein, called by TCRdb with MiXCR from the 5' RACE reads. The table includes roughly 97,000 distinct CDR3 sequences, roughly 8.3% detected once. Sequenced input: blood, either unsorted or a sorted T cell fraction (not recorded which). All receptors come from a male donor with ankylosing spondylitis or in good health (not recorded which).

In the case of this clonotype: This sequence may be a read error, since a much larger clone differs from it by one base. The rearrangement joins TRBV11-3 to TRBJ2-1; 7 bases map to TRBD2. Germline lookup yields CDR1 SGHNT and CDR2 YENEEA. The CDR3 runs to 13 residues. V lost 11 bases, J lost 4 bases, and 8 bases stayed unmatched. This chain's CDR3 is CAGKERGYNEQFF. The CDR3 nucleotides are TGTGCCGGCAAGGAGCGGGGATACAATGAGCAGTTCTTC.

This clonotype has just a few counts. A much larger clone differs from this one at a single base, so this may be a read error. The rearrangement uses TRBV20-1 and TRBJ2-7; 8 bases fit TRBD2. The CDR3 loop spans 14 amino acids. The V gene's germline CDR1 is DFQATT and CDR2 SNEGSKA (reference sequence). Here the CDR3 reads CSAQELAEFYGQYF. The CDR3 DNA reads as TGCAGTGCTCAGGAACTAGCGGAGTTCTACGGGCAGTACTTC.

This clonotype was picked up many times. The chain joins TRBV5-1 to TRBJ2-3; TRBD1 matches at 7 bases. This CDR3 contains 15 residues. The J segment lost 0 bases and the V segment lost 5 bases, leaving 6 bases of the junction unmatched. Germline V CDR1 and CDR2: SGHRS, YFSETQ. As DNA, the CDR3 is TGCGCCAGCAGGGGACAGTCAGCTAGCACAGATACGCAGTATTTT. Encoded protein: CASRGQSASTDTQYF.

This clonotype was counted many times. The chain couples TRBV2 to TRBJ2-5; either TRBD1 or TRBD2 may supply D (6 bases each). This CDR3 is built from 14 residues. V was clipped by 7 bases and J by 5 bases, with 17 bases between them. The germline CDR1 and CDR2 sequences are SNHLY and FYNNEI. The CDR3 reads CASTKGGHGETQYF. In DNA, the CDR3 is TGTGCCAGCACAAAAGGGGGGCACGGGGAGACCCAGTACTTC.

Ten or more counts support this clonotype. The chain's CDR3 is CASSSQANYGYTF. Written as DNA, the CDR3 is TGCGCCAGCAGCAGTCAGGCAAACTATGGCTACACCTTC. The gene calls are TRBV5-1 and TRBJ1-2; D call uncertain. Trimming removed 4 bases from V and 2 bases from J, with 9 bases in between. The V gene's germline CDR1 is SGHRS and CDR2 YFSETQ. This CDR3 has 13 residues.

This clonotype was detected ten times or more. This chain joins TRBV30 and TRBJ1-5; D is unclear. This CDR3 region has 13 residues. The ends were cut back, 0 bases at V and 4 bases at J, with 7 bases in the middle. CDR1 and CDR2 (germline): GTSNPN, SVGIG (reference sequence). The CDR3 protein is CAWSVGGNQPQHF. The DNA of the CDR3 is TGTGCCTGGAGTGTAGGCGGTAATCAGCCCCAGCATTTT.

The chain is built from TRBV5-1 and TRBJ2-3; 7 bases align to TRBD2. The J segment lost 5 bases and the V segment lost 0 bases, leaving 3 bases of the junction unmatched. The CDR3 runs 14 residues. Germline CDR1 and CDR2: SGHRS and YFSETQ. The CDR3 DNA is TGCGCCAGCAGCTTGGGGTTAGCGGGAGATACGCAGTATTTT. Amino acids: CASSLGLAGDTQYF.

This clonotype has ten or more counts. DNA for the CDR3: TGCGCCAGCAGCCAAGAAGCGGACAGAACTTATGGCTACACCTTC. Translation: CASSQEADRTYGYTF. This chain uses TRBV4-3 with TRBJ1-2; TRBD1 might be the D (6 bases). Per germline, CDR1 LGHNA and CDR2 YSLEER. The CDR3 sequence is 15 residues long. V was clipped by 0 bases and J by 5 bases, with 13 bases between them.

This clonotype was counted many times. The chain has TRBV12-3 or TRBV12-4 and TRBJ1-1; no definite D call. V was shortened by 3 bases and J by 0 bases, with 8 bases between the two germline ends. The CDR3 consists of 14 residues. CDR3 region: CASSFGLMNTEAFF. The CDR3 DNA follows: TGTGCCAGCAGTTTCGGATTAATGAACACTGAAGCTTTCTTT.

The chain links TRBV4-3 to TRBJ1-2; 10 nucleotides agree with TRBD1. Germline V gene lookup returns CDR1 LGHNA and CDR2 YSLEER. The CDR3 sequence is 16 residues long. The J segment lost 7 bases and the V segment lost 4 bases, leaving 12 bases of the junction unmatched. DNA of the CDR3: TGCGCCAGCAGCCCGATGGCCGGGACAGGGGTCTCTGGCTACACCTTC. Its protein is CASSPMAGTGVSGYTF.

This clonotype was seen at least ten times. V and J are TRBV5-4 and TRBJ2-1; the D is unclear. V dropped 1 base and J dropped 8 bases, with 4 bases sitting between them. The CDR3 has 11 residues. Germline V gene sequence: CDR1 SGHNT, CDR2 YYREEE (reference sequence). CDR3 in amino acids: CASSLRHEQFF. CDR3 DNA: TGTGCCAGCAGCTTGCGTCATGAGCAGTTCTTC.

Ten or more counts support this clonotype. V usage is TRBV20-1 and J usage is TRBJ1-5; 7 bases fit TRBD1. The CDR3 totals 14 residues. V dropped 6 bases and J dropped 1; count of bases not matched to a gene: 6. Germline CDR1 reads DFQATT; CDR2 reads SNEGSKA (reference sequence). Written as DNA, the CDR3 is TGCAGTGCGAGCAGGGGGTTGAGCAATCAGCCCCAGCATTTT. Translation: CSASRGLSNQPQHF.

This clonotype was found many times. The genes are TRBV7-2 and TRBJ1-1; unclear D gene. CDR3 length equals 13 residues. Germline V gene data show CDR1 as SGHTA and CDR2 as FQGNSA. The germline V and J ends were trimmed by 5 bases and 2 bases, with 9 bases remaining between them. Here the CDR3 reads CASSPGYNTEAFF. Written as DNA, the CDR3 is TGTGCCAGCAGCCCCGGGTATAACACTGAAGCTTTCTTT.

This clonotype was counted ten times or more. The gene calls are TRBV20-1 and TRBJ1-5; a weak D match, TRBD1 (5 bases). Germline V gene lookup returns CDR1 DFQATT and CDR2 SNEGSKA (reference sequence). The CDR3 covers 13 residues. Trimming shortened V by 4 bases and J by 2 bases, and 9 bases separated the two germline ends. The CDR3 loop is CSAMDIGNQPQHF. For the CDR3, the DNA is TGCAGTGCTATGGACATTGGCAATCAGCCCCAGCATTTT.

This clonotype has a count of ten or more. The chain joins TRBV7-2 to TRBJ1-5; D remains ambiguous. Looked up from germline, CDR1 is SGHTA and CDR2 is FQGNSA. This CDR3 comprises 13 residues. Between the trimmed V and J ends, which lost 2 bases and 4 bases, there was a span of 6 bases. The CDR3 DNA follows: TGTGCCAGCAGCTTATATCGTAATCAGCCCCAGCATTTT. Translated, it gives CASSLYRNQPQHF.

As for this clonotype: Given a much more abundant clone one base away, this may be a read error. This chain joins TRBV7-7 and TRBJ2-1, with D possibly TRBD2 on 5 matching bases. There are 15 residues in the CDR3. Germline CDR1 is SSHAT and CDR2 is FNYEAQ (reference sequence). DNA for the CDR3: TGTGCTAGCAGCTCCGTCCCGAGCGGATACAATGAGCGGTTCTTC. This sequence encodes CASSSVPSGYNERFF.

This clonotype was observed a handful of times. The chain's CDR3 is CASTSRTRYNEQFF. CDR3 bases: TGTGCCAGCACCTCAAGGACCCGCTACAATGAGCAGTTCTTC. The chain links TRBV7-2 to TRBJ2-1; D gene ambiguous. Germline CDR1 SGHTA, CDR2 FQGNSA. The CDR3 has 14 amino acids. The V end lost 7 bases, the J end lost 3 bases, and 13 bases lay between the germline ends.

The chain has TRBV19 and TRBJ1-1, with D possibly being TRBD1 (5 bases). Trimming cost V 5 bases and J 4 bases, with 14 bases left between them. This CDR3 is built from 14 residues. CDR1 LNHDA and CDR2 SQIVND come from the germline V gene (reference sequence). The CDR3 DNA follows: TGTGCCAGTAGTCGGCAGGGTTGGGGCACTGAAGCTTTCTTT. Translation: CASSRQGWGTEAFF.

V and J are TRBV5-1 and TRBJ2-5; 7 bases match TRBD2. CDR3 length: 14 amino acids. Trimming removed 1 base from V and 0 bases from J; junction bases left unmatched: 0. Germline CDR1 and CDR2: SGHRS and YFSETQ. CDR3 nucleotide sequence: TGCGCCAGCAGCTTGACTAGCGACCAAGAGACCCAGTACTTC. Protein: CASSLTSDQETQYF. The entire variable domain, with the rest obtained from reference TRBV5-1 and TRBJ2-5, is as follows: KAGVTQTPRYLIKTRGQQVTLSCSPISGHRSVSWYQQTPGQGLQFLFEYFSETQRNKGNFPGRFSGRQFSNSRSEMNVSTLELGDSALYLCASSLTSDQETQYFGPGTRLLVL.

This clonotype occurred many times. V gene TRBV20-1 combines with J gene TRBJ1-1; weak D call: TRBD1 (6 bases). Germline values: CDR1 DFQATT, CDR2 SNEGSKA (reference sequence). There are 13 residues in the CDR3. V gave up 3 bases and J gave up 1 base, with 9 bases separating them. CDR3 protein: CSARGGSNTEAFF. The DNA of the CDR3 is TGCAGTGCTAGGGGGGGCTCGAACACTGAAGCTTTCTTT.

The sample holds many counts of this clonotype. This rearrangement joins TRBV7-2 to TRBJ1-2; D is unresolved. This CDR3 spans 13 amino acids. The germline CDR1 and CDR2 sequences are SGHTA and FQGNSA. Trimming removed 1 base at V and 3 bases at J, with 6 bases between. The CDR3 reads CASSLGLHYGYTF. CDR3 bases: TGTGCCAGCAGCTTAGGACTTCACTATGGCTACACCTTC.

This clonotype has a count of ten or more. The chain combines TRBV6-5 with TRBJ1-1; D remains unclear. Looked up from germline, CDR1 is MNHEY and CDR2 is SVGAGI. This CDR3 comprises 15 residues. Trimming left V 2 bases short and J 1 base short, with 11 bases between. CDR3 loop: CASSYTDTSNTEAFF. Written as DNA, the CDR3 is TGTGCCAGCAGTTACACCGACACTTCGAACACTGAAGCTTTCTTT.

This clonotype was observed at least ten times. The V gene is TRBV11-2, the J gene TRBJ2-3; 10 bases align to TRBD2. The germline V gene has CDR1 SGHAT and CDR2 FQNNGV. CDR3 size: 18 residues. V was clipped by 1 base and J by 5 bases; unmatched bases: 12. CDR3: CASSLGTSGPLSGDTQYF. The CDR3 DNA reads TGTGCCAGCAGCTTAGGGACTAGCGGACCCCTTTCCGGAGATACGCAGTATTTT.

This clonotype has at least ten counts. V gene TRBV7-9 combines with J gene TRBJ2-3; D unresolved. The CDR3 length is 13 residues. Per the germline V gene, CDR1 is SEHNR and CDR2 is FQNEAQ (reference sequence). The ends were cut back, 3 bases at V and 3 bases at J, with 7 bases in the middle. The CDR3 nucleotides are TGTGCCAGCAGCTTCTCGTATACAGATACGCAGTATTTT. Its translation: CASSFSYTDTQYF.

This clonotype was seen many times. CDR3 protein: CSASNQNIQYF. Written as DNA, the CDR3 is TGCAGTGCTAGTAACCAAAACATTCAGTACTTC. This sequence joins TRBV20-1 and TRBJ2-4; D ambiguous. This CDR3 has 11 residues. Germline-derived CDR1 and CDR2 are DFQATT and SNEGSKA (reference sequence). V shed 3 bases and J shed 5 bases, with 5 bases lying between them.

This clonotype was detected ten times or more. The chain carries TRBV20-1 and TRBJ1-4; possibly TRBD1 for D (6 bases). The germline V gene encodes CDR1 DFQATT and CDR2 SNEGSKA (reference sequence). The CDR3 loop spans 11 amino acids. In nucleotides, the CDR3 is TGCCGGACAGAGCATAATGAAAAACTGTTTTTT. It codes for CRTEHNEKLFF.

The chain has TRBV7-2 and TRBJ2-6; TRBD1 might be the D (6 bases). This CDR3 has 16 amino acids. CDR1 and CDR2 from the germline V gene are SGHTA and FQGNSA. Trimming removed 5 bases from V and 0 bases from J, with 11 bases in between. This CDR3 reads CASSMDRFSGANVLTF. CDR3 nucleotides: TGTGCCAGCAGCATGGACAGATTCTCTGGGGCCAACGTCCTGACTTTC.

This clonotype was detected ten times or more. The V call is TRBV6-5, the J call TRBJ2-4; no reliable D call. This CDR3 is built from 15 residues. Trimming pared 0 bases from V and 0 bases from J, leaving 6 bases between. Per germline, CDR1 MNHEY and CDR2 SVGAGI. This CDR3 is CASSYSHLAKNIQYF. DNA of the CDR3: TGTGCCAGCAGTTACTCCCATCTAGCCAAAAACATTCAGTACTTC.